This T cell receptor beta chain was documented in a study of blood T cells in healthy people across ages (dated by TCRdb to the mid-2010s). Study-level background: Template switching captured roughly one uniquely barcoded TCR beta cDNA molecule per two T cells in model experiments. Age-related changes in TCR beta repertoire diversity were measured in the study by deep sequencing normalized with unique cDNA molecular identifiers. Donors were grouped into four age groups: young (average roughly 16 years), middle-aged (39), aged (approximately 67) and long-lived (about 89). To avoid experimental bias, donors of different ages were distributed randomly across sequencing lanes. For two donors (one aged 18 to 29 and one aged 80 or older), the study analyzed two additional independent replicas of 1 million unique cDNA reads from the same blood draw. What the research found in general, with its limitations: Compared with the aged group, the long-lived group had more naive CD4+ T cells, fewer expanded clones and increased TCR diversity, a pattern suggesting age selection. There was a strong correlation between observed TCR beta diversity and the percentage of naive T cells measured by flow cytometry. Estimates of total diversity from one million sequenced T cells were regarded as lower bounds and underestimates. Because the CMV infection status of the donors was unknown, age-related changes in expanded clonotypes may potentially have been confounded. Bulk unsorted PBMC profiling prevented conclusive comparison of naive and antigen-experienced compartments. As age increased, observed TCR beta diversity per million T cells dropped in a roughly linear way, and a significant reduction was already evident by age 40.

Receptor amplification or capture employed 5' RACE. Instrument on record: Illumina HiSeq 2500. The second PCR ran for roughly 7 to 12 cycles and used a J-beta primer mix along with a sample-barcoded 5' primer. A template-switch 5' adaptor carrying 12 random nucleotides introduced a unique molecular identifier onto each TCR beta cDNA molecule. Each sample yielded at least 3 million CDR3-containing paired-end reads. All of the RNA was converted into first-strand cDNA using the Mint cDNA synthesis kit, with a TRBC-specific oligonucleotide serving as the primer. Following uracil-DNA glycosylase treatment, all cDNA underwent a first 18-cycle PCR with the universal primers M1SS and BC2_uni_R. In the source study's methods: For normalization, 1 million high-quality reads, each with a distinct molecular identifier, were randomly selected from each sample. Instead of being binned into consensus sequences, reads with shared molecular identifiers were discarded. MiTCR, with a Q25 quality threshold and the strictest error-elimination algorithm, was used for CDR3 identification, clonotype clustering and error correction. A nonparametric unseen species model using Euler transformation provided a lower-bound estimate of total TCR beta diversity. The public reads were reanalyzed by TCRdb: fastp trimming at Q25, MiXCR alignment, in-frame beta chains only. Rows with a matching CDR3 protein are joined into one entry that keeps the most common DNA and genes. Here the V and J calls rest on TCRdb's processing, not on the authors' analysis. Here the sample has over 1,200,000 distinct CDR3 sequences; approximately 59% occur a single time. Clones ranked in the top ten supply 6.5% to 8.5% of the sample.

Between the V and J ends, shortened by 4 bases and 0 bases respectively, the junction contains 9 bases. From its cysteine to its phenylalanine, the CDR3 spans 13 amino acids. The CDR3 DNA has 39 bases and is translated from base 1. According to the germline V gene (reference sequence), CDR1 reads DFQATT and CDR2 reads SNEGSKA. About this clonotype: Its specific antigen is unknown. Per-base qualities were not stored, and no clone one base away is much larger.

Donors were 40 or so systemically healthy Caucasian individuals from Russia aged 6 to 90 years. Each donor gave about 9.8 milliliters of peripheral blood, drawn into EDTA-treated Vacutainer tubes. PBMCs were isolated by Ficoll-Paque density-gradient centrifugation, with at least 6 million obtained per sample. Total RNA, at least 6 micrograms per sample, was extracted from PBMCs with Trizol reagent. The percentages of naive CD45RAhigh/CD27high T cells were determined by flow cytometry on a PBMC aliquot from every donor. The chain is made from TRBV20-1 and TRBJ2-5; too little of a D gene remains to name it. The source material was blood. This TCR came from a man in his late teens or twenties in good health. The CDR3 has the sequence CSAKKGHQETQYF. The bases read TGCAGTGCTAAAAAGGGCCACCAAGAGACCCAGTACTTC.